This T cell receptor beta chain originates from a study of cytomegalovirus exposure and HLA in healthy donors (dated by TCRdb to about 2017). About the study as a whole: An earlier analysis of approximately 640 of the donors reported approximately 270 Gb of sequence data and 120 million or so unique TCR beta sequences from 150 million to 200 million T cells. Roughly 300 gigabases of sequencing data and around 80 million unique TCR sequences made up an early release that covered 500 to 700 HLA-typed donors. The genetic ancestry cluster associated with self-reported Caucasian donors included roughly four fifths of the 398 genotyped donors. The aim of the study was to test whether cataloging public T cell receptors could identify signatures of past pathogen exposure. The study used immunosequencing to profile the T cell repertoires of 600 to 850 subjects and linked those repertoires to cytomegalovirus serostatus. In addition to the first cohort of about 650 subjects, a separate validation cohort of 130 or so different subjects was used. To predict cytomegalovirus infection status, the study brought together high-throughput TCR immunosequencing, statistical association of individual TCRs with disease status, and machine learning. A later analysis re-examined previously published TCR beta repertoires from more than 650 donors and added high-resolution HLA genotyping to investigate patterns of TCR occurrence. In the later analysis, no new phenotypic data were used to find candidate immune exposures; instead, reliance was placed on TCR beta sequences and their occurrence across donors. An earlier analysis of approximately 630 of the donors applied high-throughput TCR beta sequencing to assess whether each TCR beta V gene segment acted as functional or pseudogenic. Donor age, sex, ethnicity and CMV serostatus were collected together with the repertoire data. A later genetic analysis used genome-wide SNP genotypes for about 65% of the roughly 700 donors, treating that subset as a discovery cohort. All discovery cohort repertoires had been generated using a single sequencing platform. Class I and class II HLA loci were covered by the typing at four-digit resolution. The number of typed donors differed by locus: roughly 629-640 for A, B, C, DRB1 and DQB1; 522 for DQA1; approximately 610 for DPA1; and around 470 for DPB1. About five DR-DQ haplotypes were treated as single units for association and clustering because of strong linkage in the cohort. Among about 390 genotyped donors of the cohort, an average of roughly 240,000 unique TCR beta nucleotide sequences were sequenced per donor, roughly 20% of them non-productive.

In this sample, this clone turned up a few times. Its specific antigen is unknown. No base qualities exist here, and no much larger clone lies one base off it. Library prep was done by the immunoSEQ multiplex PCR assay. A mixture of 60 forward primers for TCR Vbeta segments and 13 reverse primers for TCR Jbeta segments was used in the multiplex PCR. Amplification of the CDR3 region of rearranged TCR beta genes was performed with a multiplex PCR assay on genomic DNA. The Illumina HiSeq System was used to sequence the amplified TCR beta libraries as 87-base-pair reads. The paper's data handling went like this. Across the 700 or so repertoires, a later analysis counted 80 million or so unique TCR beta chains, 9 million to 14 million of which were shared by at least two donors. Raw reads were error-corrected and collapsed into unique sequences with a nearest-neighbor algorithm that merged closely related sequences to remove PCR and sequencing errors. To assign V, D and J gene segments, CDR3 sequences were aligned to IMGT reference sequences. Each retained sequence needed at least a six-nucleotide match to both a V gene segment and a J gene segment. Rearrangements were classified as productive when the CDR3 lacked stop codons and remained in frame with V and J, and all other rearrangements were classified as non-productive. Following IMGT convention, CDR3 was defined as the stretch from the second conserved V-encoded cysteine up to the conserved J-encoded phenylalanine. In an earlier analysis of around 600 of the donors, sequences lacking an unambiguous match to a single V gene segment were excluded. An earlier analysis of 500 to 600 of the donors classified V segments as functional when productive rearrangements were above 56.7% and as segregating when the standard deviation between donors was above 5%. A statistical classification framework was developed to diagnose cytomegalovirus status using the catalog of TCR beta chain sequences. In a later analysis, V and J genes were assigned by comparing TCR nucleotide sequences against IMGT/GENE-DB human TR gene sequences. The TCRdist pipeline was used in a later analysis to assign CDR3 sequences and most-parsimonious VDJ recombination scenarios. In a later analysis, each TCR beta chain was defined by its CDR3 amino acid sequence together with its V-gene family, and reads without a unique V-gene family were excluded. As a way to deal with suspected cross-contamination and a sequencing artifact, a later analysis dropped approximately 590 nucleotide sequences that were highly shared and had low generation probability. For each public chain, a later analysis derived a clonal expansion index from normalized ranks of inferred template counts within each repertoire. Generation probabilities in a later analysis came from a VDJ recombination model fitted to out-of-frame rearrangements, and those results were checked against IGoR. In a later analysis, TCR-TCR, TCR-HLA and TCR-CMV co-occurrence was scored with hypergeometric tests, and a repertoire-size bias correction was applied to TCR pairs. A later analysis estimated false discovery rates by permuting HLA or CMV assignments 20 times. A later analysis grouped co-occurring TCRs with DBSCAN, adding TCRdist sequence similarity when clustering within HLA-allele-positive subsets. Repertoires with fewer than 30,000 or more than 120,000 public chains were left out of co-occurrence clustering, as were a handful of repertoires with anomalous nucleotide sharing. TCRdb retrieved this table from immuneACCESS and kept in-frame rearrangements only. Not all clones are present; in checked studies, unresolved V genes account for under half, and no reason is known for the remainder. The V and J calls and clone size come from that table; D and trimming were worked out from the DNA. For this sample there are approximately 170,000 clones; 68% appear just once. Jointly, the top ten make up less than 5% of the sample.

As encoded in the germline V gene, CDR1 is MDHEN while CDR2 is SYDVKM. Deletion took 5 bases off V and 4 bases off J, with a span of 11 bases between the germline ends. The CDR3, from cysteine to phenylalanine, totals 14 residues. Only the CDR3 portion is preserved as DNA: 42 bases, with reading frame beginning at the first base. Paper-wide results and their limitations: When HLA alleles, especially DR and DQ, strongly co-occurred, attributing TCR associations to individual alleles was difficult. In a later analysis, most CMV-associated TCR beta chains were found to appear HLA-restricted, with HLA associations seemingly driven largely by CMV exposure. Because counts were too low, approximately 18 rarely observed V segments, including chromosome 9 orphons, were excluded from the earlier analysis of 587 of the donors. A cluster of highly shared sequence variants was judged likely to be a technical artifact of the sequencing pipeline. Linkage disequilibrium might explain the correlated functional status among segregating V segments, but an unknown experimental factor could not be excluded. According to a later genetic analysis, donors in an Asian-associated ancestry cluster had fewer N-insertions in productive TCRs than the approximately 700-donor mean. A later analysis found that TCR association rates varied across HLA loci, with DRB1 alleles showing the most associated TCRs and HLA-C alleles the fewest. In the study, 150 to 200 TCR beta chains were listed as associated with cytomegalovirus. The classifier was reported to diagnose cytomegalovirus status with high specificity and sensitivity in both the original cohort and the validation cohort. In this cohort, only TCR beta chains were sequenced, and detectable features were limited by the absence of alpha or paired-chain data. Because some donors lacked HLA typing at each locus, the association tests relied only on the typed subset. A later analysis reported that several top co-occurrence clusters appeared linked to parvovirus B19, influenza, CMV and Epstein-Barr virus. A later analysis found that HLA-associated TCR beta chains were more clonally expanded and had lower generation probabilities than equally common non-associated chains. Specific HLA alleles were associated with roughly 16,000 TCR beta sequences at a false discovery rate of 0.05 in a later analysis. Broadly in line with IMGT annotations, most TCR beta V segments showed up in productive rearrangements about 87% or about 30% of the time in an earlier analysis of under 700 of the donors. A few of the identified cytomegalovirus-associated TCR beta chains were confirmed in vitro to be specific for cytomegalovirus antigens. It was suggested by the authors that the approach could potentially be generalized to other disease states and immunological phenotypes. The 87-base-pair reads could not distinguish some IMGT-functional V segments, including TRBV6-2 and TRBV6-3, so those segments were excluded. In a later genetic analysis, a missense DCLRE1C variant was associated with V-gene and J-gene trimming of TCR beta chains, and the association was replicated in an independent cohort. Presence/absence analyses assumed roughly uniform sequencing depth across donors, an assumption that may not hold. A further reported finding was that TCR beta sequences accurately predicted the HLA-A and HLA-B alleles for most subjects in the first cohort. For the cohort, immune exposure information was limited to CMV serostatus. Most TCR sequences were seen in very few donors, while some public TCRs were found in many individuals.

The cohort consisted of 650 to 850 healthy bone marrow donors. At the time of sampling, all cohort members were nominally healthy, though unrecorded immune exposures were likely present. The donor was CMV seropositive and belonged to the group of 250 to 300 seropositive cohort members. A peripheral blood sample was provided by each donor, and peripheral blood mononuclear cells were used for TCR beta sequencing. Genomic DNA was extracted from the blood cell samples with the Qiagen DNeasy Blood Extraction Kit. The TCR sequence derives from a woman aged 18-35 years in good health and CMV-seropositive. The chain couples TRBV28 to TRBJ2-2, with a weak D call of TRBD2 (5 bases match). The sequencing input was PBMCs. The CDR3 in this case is CASSGSPPTGELFF. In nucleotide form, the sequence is TGTGCCAGCAGTGGGAGTCCACCCACCGGGGAGCTGTTTTTT. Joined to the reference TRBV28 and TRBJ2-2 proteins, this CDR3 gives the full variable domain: DVKVTQSSRYLVKRTGEKVFLECVQDMDHENMFWYRQDPGLGLRLIYFSYDVKMKEKGDIPEGYSVSREKKERFSLILESASTNQTSMYLCASSGSPPTGELFFGEGSRLTVL.